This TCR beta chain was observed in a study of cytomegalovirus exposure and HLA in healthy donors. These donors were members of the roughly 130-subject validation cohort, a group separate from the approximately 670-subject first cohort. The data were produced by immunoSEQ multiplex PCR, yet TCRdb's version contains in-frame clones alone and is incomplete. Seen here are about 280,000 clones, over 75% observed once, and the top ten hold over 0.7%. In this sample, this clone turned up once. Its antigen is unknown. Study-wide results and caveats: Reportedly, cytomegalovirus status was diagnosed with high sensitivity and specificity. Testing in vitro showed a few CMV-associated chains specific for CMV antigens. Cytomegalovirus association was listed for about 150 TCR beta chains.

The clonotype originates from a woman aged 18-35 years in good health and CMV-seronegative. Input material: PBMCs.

CDR3 DNA: TGTGCCAGCAGTCCTGAAGGGACAGTCGGGGAAAAACTGTTTTTT. Its protein product is CASSPEGTVGEKLFF. V usage is TRBV27 and J usage is TRBJ1-4; 7 positions match TRBD1. Losses at the gene ends were 5 bases for V and 8 bases for J; bases not matched to a gene: 11. Looked up from germline, CDR1 is MNHEY and CDR2 is SMNVEV (reference sequence). The CDR3 is made up of 15 amino acids.